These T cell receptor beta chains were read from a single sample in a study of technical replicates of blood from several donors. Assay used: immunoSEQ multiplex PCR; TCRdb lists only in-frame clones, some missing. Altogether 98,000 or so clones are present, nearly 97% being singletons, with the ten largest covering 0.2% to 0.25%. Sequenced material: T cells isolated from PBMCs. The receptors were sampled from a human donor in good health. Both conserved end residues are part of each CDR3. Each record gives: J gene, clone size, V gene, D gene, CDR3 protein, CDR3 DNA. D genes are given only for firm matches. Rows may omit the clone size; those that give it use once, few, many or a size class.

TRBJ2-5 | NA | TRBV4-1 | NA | CASSQKTVQETQYF | TGCGCCAGCAGCCAGAAAACGGTCCAAGAGACCCAGTACTTC
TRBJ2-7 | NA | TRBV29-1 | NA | CSVGELDYEQYF | TGCAGCGTTGGGGAGTTAGACTACGAGCAGTACTTC
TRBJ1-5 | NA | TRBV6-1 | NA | CASSGGGSNQPQHF | TGTGCCAGCAGTGGGGGGGGGAGCAATCAGCCCCAGCATTTT
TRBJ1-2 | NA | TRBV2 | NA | CASSAMTGRGYTF | TGTGCCAGCAGTGCAATGACAGGTCGGGGCTACACCTTC
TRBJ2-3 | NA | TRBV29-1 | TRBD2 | CSVRGLAGTSTDTQYF | TGCAGCGTCAGGGGACTAGCGGGAACTAGCACAGATACGCAGTATTTT
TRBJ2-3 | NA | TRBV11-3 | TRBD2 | CASSLAGGGTDTQYF | TGTGCCAGCAGCTTAGCGGGAGGGGGCACAGATACGCAGTATTTT
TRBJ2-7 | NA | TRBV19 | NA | CASSQRFSDYEQYF | TGTGCCAGTAGCCAAAGATTTAGCGATTACGAGCAGTACTTC
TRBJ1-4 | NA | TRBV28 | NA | CASRVQRDEKLFF | TGTGCCAGCAGGGTGCAGCGGGATGAAAAACTGTTTTTT
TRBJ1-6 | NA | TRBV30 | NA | CAWRWTRDSPLHF | TGTGCCTGGAGATGGACGAGGGATTCACCCCTCCACTTT
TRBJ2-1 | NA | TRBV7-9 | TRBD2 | CASSPWTSGRSNEQFF | TGTGCCAGCAGCCCTTGGACTAGCGGGAGGTCGAATGAGCAGTTCTTC
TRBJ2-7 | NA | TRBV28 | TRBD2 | CASSSSFGTSGGYEQYF | TGTGCCAGCAGTTCTAGCTTTGGTACTAGCGGGGGATACGAGCAGTACTTC
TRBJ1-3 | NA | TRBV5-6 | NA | CASSLVSNMGLSGNTIYF | TGTGCCAGCAGCTTGGTGTCAAATATGGGGCTATCTGGAAACACCATATATTTT
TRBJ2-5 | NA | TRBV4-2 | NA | CASSRGGVDPQETQYF | TGTGCCAGCAGCCGAGGCGGGGTGGACCCCCAAGAGACCCAGTACTTC
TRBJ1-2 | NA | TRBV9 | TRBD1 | CASSALTGEYTF | TGTGCCAGCAGCGCGTTGACAGGGGAATACACCTTC
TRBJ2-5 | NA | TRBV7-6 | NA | CASSYLARDFITFETQYF | TGTGCCAGCAGCTACCTAGCCCGGGACTTCATAACGTTCGAGACCCAGTACTTC
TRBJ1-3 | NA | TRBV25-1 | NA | CASSDPDRKTGNTIYF | TGTGCCAGCAGTGACCCCGACAGGAAGACTGGAAACACCATATATTTT
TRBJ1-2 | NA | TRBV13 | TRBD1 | CASSRRQGAGGYTF | TGTGCCAGCAGCCGCAGACAGGGGGCGGGGGGCTACACCTTC
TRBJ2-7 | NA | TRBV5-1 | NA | CASSIQGYEQYF | TGCGCCAGCAGCATCCAGGGGTACGAGCAGTACTTC
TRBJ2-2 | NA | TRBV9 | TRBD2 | CASSVASGRVPGELFF | TGTGCCAGCAGCGTAGCTAGCGGGAGGGTTCCCGGGGAGCTGTTTTTT
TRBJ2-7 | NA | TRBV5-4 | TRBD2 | CASSDSGSSYEQYF | TGTGCCAGCAGCGACAGCGGGAGCTCCTACGAGCAGTACTTC
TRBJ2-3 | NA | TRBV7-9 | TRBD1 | CASSARTGEPSTDTQYF | TGTGCCAGCAGCGCGAGGACAGGAGAGCCTAGCACAGATACGCAGTATTTT
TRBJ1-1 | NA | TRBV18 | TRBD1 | CASSPHRGWNTEAFF | TGTGCCAGCTCACCACACAGGGGGTGGAACACTGAAGCTTTCTTT
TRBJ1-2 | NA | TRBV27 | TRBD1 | CASTTSGGVLAGYTF | TGTGCCAGCACCACTTCAGGGGGCGTCTTAGCTGGCTACACCTTC
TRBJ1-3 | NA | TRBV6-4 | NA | CASSDSTRQIRSGNTIYF | TGTGCCAGCAGTGACTCTACTCGACAGATCCGCTCTGGAAACACCATATATTTT
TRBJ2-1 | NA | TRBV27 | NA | CASSSTSSYNEQFF | TGTGCCAGCAGTTCAACTAGCTCCTACAATGAGCAGTTCTTC
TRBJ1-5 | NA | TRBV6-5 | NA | CASSPGNQPQHF | TGTGCCAGCAGCCCGGGTAATCAGCCCCAGCATTTT
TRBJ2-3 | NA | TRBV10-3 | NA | CAISEPSDRSTDTQYF | TGTGCCATCAGTGAGCCCTCCGACAGGTCCACAGATACGCAGTATTTT
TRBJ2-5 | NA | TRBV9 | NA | CASNIQGGETQYF | TGTGCCAGCAACATCCAGGGGGGAGAGACCCAGTACTTC
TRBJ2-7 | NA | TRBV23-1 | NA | CASSHYRAKRSPPPLPSYEQYF | TGCGCCAGCAGCCACTACAGGGCAAAAAGAAGCCCTCCCCCCTTACCCTCCTACGAGCAGTACTTC
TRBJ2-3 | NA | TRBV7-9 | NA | CASSFYTDTQYF | TGTGCCAGCAGCTTCTACACAGATACGCAGTATTTT
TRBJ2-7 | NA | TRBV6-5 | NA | CASSYLGGYEQYF | TGTGCCAGCAGTTATTTGGGGGGCTACGAGCAGTACTTC
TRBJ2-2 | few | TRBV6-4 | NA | CASSDRDTGELFF | TGTGCCAGCAGTGACAGAGACACCGGGGAGCTGTTTTTT
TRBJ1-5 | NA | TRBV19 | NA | CASSTQGFGHQPQHF | TGTGCCAGTAGTACACAGGGCTTTGGCCATCAGCCCCAGCATTTT
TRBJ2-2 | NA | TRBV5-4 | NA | CASRLGGHTGELFF | TGTGCCAGCAGGTTGGGAGGTCACACCGGGGAGCTGTTTTTT
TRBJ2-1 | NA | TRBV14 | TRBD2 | CASSQAWLAGGDWASYNEQFF | TGTGCCAGCAGCCAAGCTTGGTTAGCGGGAGGGGACTGGGCCTCCTACAATGAGCAGTTCTTC
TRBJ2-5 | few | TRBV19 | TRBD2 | CASRKHRTSEQETQYF | TGTGCCAGTAGAAAGCACCGGACTAGCGAGCAAGAGACCCAGTACTTC
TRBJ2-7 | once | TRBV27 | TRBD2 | CASSLSGMPNHEQYF | TGTGCCAGCAGTCTTAGCGGGATGCCCAACCACGAGCAGTACTTC
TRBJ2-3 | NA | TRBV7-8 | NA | CASSLASSARTDTQYF | TGTGCCAGCAGCTTAGCGTCTAGCGCCCGCACAGATACGCAGTATTTT